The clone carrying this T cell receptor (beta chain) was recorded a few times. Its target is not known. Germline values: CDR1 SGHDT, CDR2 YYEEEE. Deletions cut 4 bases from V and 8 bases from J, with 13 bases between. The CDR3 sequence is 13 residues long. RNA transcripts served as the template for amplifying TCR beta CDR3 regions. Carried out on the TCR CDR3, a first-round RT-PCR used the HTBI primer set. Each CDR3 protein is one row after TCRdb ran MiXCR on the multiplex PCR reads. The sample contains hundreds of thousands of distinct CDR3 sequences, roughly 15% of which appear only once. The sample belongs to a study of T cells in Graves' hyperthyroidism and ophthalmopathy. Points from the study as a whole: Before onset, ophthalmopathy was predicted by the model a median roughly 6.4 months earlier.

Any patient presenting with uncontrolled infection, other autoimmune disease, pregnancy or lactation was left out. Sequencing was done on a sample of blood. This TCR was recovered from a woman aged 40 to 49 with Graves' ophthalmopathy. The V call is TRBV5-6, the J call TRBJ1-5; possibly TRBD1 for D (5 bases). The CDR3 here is CASSRDRREPQHF. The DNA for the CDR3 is TGTGCCAGCAGCAGGGACCGTCGGGAGCCCCAGCATTTT.